This T cell receptor (beta chain) is drawn from a study of blood T cell repertoires in COVID-19. The assay was immunoSEQ multiplex PCR, and TCRdb's table has in-frame clones only and misses some. The sample consists of 55,000 to 70,000 clones, approximately 90% of them appearing once. V was pared by 1 base and J by 1 base, with 5 bases between. Germline V lookup: CDR1 MGHDK, CDR2 SYGVNS. This CDR3 spans 15 amino acids. This TCR came from a woman aged 40 to 50 who had recovered from COVID-19. The genes are TRBV25-1 and TRBJ1-6; D is possibly TRBD1 (5 bases). The sequencing sample was made of PBMCs or T cells enriched from blood (not recorded which). DNA for the CDR3: TGTGCCAGCAGTGAATCAGGGTCCTATAATTCACCCCTCCACTTT. This gives the protein CASSESGSYNSPLHF.